This TCR beta chain was observed in a study of T cells in Graves' hyperthyroidism and ophthalmopathy. About the research overall: Staff took peripheral blood when the initial diagnosis was made, before any treatment began.

This clonotype has more than one count but fewer than ten. Its antigen is currently unknown. The PBMCs had their origin in roughly 9.4 ml of fresh peripheral blood. Overall study findings and caveats: Blood held most thyroid clonotypes expanded above 0.001 frequency.

In germline, CDR1 is DFQATT, CDR2 SNEGSKA (reference sequence). The V and J ends lost 5 bases and 4 bases, in that order; junction bases with no gene match: 11. This CDR3 is built from 14 residues. Researchers amplified the TCR beta CDR3 regions from RNA transcripts. TCR CDR3 regions were first amplified by RT-PCR with HTBI primers. In TCRdb, the multiplex PCR reads were re-called with MiXCR into one record per CDR3 protein. The sample lists a few hundred thousand distinct CDR3 sequences, around 20% occurring once. This clonotype was obtained from a man younger than 35 with Graves' ophthalmopathy. The chain recombines TRBV20-1 with TRBJ2-7; the match to TRBD2 covers 7 bases. Sequences were obtained from blood. The CDR3 reads CSARWGGFRYEQYF. The CDR3 DNA is TGCAGTGCTCGATGGGGGGGGTTTCGTTACGAGCAGTACTTC.